A selection of T cell receptor beta chains follows, all from one sample in a study of CD8 T cells in ankylosing spondylitis. MiXCR, applied by TCRdb to the 5' RACE reads, yields one record per CDR3 protein. The sample carries 800,000 to 900,000 distinct CDR3 sequences, roughly 10% recorded once. Material: blood, either unsorted or a sorted T cell fraction (not recorded which). All receptors derive from a male donor with ankylosing spondylitis. Each CDR3 is given with its conserved first and last residue. A D gene is named only where the DNA matches it firmly. Only part of the rows carry a size: once, few, many, or a class if the clone is expanded.

d_gene: TRBD1
v_gene: TRBV4-2
j_gene: TRBJ2-7
abundance: few
CDR3aa: CASSHRQGQGFYEQYF
CDR3nt: TGTGCCAGCAGCCACCGGCAGGGACAGGGGTTTTACGAGCAGTACTTC

d_gene: -
v_gene: TRBV30
j_gene: TRBJ1-6
abundance: -
CDR3aa: CAWSVRGPGYNSPLHF
CDR3nt: TGTGCCTGGAGTGTACGGGGACCGGGCTATAATTCACCCCTCCACTTT

d_gene: -
v_gene: TRBV2
j_gene: TRBJ2-4
abundance: -
CDR3aa: CASSATAKNIQYF
CDR3nt: TGTGCCAGCAGTGCTACAGCCAAAAACATTCAGTACTTC

d_gene: TRBD1
v_gene: TRBV4-3
j_gene: TRBJ1-5
abundance: -
CDR3aa: CASSQDLTGLQPQHF
CDR3nt: TGCGCCAGCAGCCAAGATCTGACAGGGCTTCAGCCCCAGCATTTT

d_gene: TRBD2
v_gene: TRBV5-1
j_gene: TRBJ2-3
abundance: few
CDR3aa: CASSLIAGDTDTQYF
CDR3nt: TGCGCCAGCAGCTTGATAGCGGGAGACACAGATACGCAGTATTTT

d_gene: -
v_gene: TRBV6-5
j_gene: TRBJ2-7
abundance: -
CDR3aa: CASSYSGRGLQLYEQYF
CDR3nt: TGTGCCAGCAGTTACTCGGGCAGAGGGCTCCAACTCTACGAGCAGTACTTC

d_gene: TRBD1
v_gene: TRBV12-3/TRBV12-4
j_gene: TRBJ1-2
abundance: -
CDR3aa: CASSSRTGGEF
CDR3nt: TGTGCCAGCAGTTCTCGGACAGGGGGCGAGTTC

d_gene: TRBD2
v_gene: TRBV6-2/TRBV6-3
j_gene: TRBJ2-7
abundance: -
CDR3aa: CASSPMTSAVRNEQYF
CDR3nt: TGTGCCAGCAGTCCCATGACTAGCGCCGTGCGGAACGAGCAGTACTTC

d_gene: TRBD2
v_gene: TRBV20-1
j_gene: TRBJ2-1
abundance: many
CDR3aa: CSARAGLVPYNEQFF
CDR3nt: TGCAGTGCCCGGGCTGGACTAGTTCCCTACAATGAGCAGTTCTTC

d_gene: -
v_gene: TRBV4-3
j_gene: TRBJ2-3
abundance: few
CDR3aa: CASSRGRKDTQYF
CDR3nt: TGCGCCAGCAGCCGCGGACGTAAAGATACGCAGTATTTT

d_gene: TRBD2
v_gene: TRBV6-1
j_gene: TRBJ2-1
abundance: few
CDR3aa: CASSGLAGKSSAGQFF
CDR3nt: TGTGCCAGCAGTGGGCTAGCGGGGAAATCATCAGCGGGGCAGTTCTTC

d_gene: TRBD1
v_gene: TRBV20-1
j_gene: TRBJ2-3
abundance: -
CDR3aa: CSAYRDRGVDTQYF
CDR3nt: TGCAGTGCCTACAGGGACAGGGGGGTAGATACGCAGTATTTT

d_gene: -
v_gene: TRBV12-3/TRBV12-4
j_gene: TRBJ2-5
abundance: -
CDR3aa: CASARYQETQYF
CDR3nt: TGTGCCAGTGCCCGGTACCAAGAGACCCAGTACTTC

d_gene: -
v_gene: TRBV6-1
j_gene: TRBJ1-1
abundance: -
CDR3aa: CASTMSGGNTEAFF
CDR3nt: TGTGCCAGCACCATGAGCGGCGGGAACACTGAAGCTTTCTTT

d_gene: -
v_gene: TRBV9
j_gene: TRBJ2-3
abundance: -
CDR3aa: CASSVEGLDTQYF
CDR3nt: TGTGCCAGCAGCGTAGAGGGCTTGGATACGCAGTATTTT

d_gene: TRBD2
v_gene: TRBV20-1
j_gene: TRBJ2-1
abundance: -
CDR3aa: CSAASASGGGNEQFF
CDR3nt: TGCAGTGCTGCCTCCGCTAGCGGGGGGGGCAATGAGCAGTTCTTC

d_gene: -
v_gene: TRBV20-1
j_gene: TRBJ1-1
abundance: -
CDR3aa: CSARDWANTEAFF
CDR3nt: TGCAGTGCTAGAGACTGGGCGAACACTGAAGCTTTCTTT

d_gene: -
v_gene: TRBV18
j_gene: TRBJ2-7
abundance: -
CDR3aa: CASSRDRLGPYEQYF
CDR3nt: TGTGCCAGCTCACGAGATAGGTTGGGCCCCTACGAGCAGTACTTC

d_gene: -
v_gene: TRBV5-1
j_gene: TRBJ2-2
abundance: few
CDR3aa: CASSLESLSGELFF
CDR3nt: TGCGCCAGCAGCTTGGAATCCCTCAGCGGGGAGCTGTTTTTT

d_gene: TRBD1
v_gene: TRBV18
j_gene: TRBJ1-1
abundance: once
CDR3aa: CASSRTGGTSTEAFF
CDR3nt: TGTGCCAGCTCCCGGACAGGGGGCACGAGCACTGAAGCTTTCTTT

d_gene: -
v_gene: TRBV6-2/TRBV6-3
j_gene: TRBJ1-5
abundance: -
CDR3aa: CASSFWAGAGQPQHF
CDR3nt: TGTGCCAGCAGTTTCTGGGCAGGGGCAGGGCAGCCCCAGCATTTT

d_gene: -
v_gene: TRBV5-1
j_gene: TRBJ1-6
abundance: few
CDR3aa: CASSSDGNDSPLHF
CDR3nt: TGCGCCAGCAGCTCGGACGGAAATGATTCACCCCTCCACTTT

d_gene: -
v_gene: TRBV10-3
j_gene: TRBJ2-1
abundance: few
CDR3aa: CAAASGGGGNEQFF
CDR3nt: TGTGCCGCAGCCTCGGGTGGGGGTGGGAATGAGCAGTTCTTC

d_gene: -
v_gene: TRBV27
j_gene: TRBJ2-2
abundance: few
CDR3aa: CASSLWAGTNTGELFF
CDR3nt: TGTGCCAGCAGTTTATGGGCAGGAACGAACACCGGGGAGCTGTTTTTT

d_gene: -
v_gene: TRBV12-3/TRBV12-4
j_gene: TRBJ2-3
abundance: -
CDR3aa: CASTLTAGTDTQYF
CDR3nt: TGTGCCAGCACGCTAACGGCGGGTACAGATACGCAGTATTTT

d_gene: -
v_gene: TRBV7-9
j_gene: TRBJ2-3
abundance: once
CDR3aa: CASSPTGVPDTQYF
CDR3nt: TGTGCCAGCAGCCCCACGGGTGTCCCAGATACGCAGTATTTT